These 25 T cell receptor beta chains were sequenced from one sample in a study of breast tumors, draining lymph nodes, adjacent tissues. From the multiplex PCR reads, TCRdb called clonotypes with MiXCR, one entry per CDR3 protein. This sample has approximately 60,000 distinct CDR3 sequences; around 52% occur once, and the top ten carry around 19%. Sequencing was performed on breast tumor tissue. These receptors were taken from a female donor with breast cancer. Some clones in this sample may be carry-over from other donors' samples.

The V and J genes are TRBV13 and TRBJ1-2, with D perhaps matching TRBD1 (6 bases). The CDR3 totals 15 residues. The germline V gene has CDR1 PRHDT and CDR2 FYEKMQ (reference sequence). Trimming left V 6 bases short and J 6 bases short, with 20 bases between. The CDR3 loop reads CASSYIQAGADGYTF. The CDR3 DNA follows: TGTGCCAGCAGTTATATCCAAGCGGGGGCGGATGGCTACACCTTC.

This chain joins TRBV10-3 and TRBJ2-7, with 7 bases lining up with TRBD2. V gave up 6 bases and J gave up 6 bases; unmatched junction bases: 11. The germline gives CDR1 ENHRY, CDR2 SYGVKD. This CDR3 has 14 residues. The CDR3 DNA sequence: TGTGCCATCAGCCCTACTAGCGTAGGTTCCGAGCAGTACTTC. Protein product: CAISPTSVGSEQYF.

This clonotype was seen at least ten times. This chain uses TRBV7-2 with TRBJ1-2; TRBD1 matches at 9 bases. This CDR3 contains 12 residues. Trimming at V came to 4 bases and at J to 7 bases, leaving 1 base not matched to a gene. CDR1 is SGHTA, CDR2 FQGNSA, per germline. DNA for the CDR3: TGTGCCAGCAGCTACAGGGGGCTTGGCTACACCTTC. Residues: CASSYRGLGYTF.

This clonotype appeared a single time. CDR3: CASSPHAGVSYTF. The CDR3 DNA follows: TGTGCCAGCAGCCCTCACGCAGGGGTTAGCTACACCTTC. V and J are TRBV7-9 and TRBJ1-2, with TRBD1 as a possible D gene (6 bases). Trimming took off 5 bases at V and 9 bases at J, with 16 bases between the two ends. The germline V gene encodes CDR1 SEHNR and CDR2 FQNEAQ (reference sequence). The CDR3 contains 13 residues.

The rearrangement uses TRBV5-4 and TRBJ2-7; the D call may be TRBD1 or TRBD2 (5 bases each). The CDR3 is 14 amino acids. In germline, CDR1 is SGHNT, CDR2 YYREEE (reference sequence). Trimming pared 4 bases from V and 5 bases from J, leaving 16 bases between. The CDR3 DNA follows: TGTGCCAGCAGCGTTAAGTCCCGGGACCACGAGCAGTACTTC. Amino acids: CASSVKSRDHEQYF.

This clonotype was found many times. The junction and the germline gene differ at one end; a read error may be behind it. The V and J genes are TRBV2 and TRBJ2-1; D is unresolved. Germline loops: CDR1 SNHLY, CDR2 FYNNEI. The CDR3 spans 11 residues. DNA of the CDR3: TGTGCCAGCAGTGGGCAGAGCACCTTTGACTTC. Residues: CASSGQSTFDF. The full variable domain, its missing parts supplied by reference TRBV2 and TRBJ2-1, is EPEVTQTPSHQVTQMGQEVILRCVPISNHLYFYWYRQILGQKVEFLVSFYNNEISEKSEIFDDQFSVERPDGSNFTLKIRSTKLEDSAMYFCASSGQSTFDFGPGTRLTVL.

This chain links TRBV2 with TRBJ1-3; 8 bases line up with TRBD1. J lost 2 bases, V lost 4 bases, and 4 bases had no gene match. Germline CDR1 reads SNHLY; CDR2 reads FYNNEI. The CDR3 loop spans 15 amino acids. CDR3: CASSGQGRTGNTIYF. DNA for the CDR3: TGTGCCAGCAGTGGACAGGGGAGGACTGGAAACACCATATATTTT.

A single count supports this clonotype. V and J are TRBV2 and TRBJ1-6; D gene uncertain. Germline V CDR1 and CDR2: SNHLY, FYNNEI. There are 15 residues in the CDR3. V dropped 3 bases and J dropped 19 bases, with 25 bases sitting between them. DNA for the CDR3: TGTGCCAGCAGTGATAGCGGGAAATATAATTCTCCCCCTCACTTT. Its translation is CASSDSGKYNSPPHF.

This chain links TRBV2 with TRBJ2-1, with 10 bases that match TRBD2. The CDR3 length is 15 residues. Germline trimming cut 2 bases from V and 4 bases from J; bases unmatched to any gene: 2. From germline, CDR1 is SNHLY and CDR2 FYNNEI. In DNA, the CDR3 is TGTGCCAGCAGTGAACAAGCGGGGGGGTACAATGAGCAGTTCTTC. As protein: CASSEQAGGYNEQFF.

This clonotype came up many times. The chain is built from TRBV2 and TRBJ1-2, with a weak D call TRBD1 (5 bases). The CDR3 has 12 amino acids. Germline-derived CDR1 and CDR2 are SNHLY and FYNNEI. The V end was cut by 10 bases, the J end by 2 bases, with 11 bases between. The CDR3 nucleotides read TGTGCCATCTCCTGGGGGAACTATGGCTACACCTTC. Translating it yields CAISWGNYGYTF.

This sequence joins TRBV7-8 and TRBJ2-5, with no clear D. V was cut by 7 bases and J by 1 base, with 19 bases left in between. Germline CDR1 reads SGHVS; CDR2 reads FQNEAQ. This CDR3 has 16 residues. The CDR3 spells CASTINLRAAQETQYF. CDR3 in DNA: TGTGCCAGCACCATCAACCTGCGCGCGGCCCAAGAGACCCAGTACTTC.

This clonotype was seen more than once but under ten times. The rearrangement links TRBV20-1 to TRBJ1-2; D not certain. CDR3 length: 9 amino acids. CDR1 and CDR2 from the germline V gene are DFQATT and SNEGSKA (reference sequence). Trimming stripped 3 bases from V and 7 bases from J, with 3 bases between. This CDR3 is CSARSGYTF. The DNA for the CDR3 is TGCAGTGCTAGGTCTGGCTACACCTTC.

The V and J genes are TRBV27 and TRBJ1-4, with D uncertain. V lost 3 bases and J lost 16, with 3 bases in between. Looked up from germline, CDR1 is MNHEY and CDR2 is SMNVEV (reference sequence). CDR3 size: 8 residues. The CDR3 coding sequence is TGTGCCAGCAGTTTCCAGTTTTTT. This encodes CASSFQFF.

This chain joins TRBV5-1 and TRBJ1-3, with 7 bases identical to TRBD1. Germline trimming cut 4 bases from V and 1 base from J; bases unmatched to any gene: 11. The CDR3 is 17 residues long. Germline V CDR1 and CDR2: SGHRS, YFSETQ. The CDR3 here is CASSKDRSPKSGNTIYF. The CDR3 DNA sequence: TGCGCCAGCAGCAAGGACAGGTCTCCTAAATCTGGAAACACCATATATTTT. Complete variable domain (other parts from reference TRBV5-1 and TRBJ1-3): KAGVTQTPRYLIKTRGQQVTLSCSPISGHRSVSWYQQTPGQGLQFLFEYFSETQRNKGNFPGRFSGRQFSNSRSEMNVSTLELGDSALYLCASSKDRSPKSGNTIYFGEGSWLTVV.

A word on this clonotype: Since a much larger clone is just one base distant, this may be a read error. The chain is built from TRBV5-1 and TRBJ2-4, with 7 bases identical to TRBD1. Germline trimming cut 4 bases from V and 6 bases from J; bases unmatched to any gene: 10. This CDR3 contains 15 residues. Germline values: CDR1 SGHRS, CDR2 YFSETQ. This CDR3 is CASSPEAGGLNIQYF. The CDR3 nucleotides are TGCGCCAGCAGCCCTGAGGCAGGGGGTTTAAACATTCAGTACTTC.

This chain links TRBV7-2 with TRBJ2-7; a possible D gene is TRBD1 (5 bases). V dropped 6 bases and J dropped 5 bases, with 14 bases sitting between them. There are 13 residues in the CDR3. Germline V gene sequence: CDR1 SGHTA, CDR2 FQGNSA. The chain's CDR3 is CASRPIDSHEQYF. In DNA, the CDR3 is TGTGCCAGCAGACCCATCGACAGTCACGAGCAGTACTTC.

This clonotype was observed at least ten times. A much larger clone sits a single nucleotide away, making a read error possible. This sequence joins TRBV6-5 and TRBJ1-5; TRBD1 is a possible D gene (5 bases). The V gene lost 5 bases and the J gene lost 6 bases, with 11 bases spanning the gap. Germline assignment: CDR1 MNHEY and CDR2 SVGAGI. The CDR3 runs 13 residues. CDR3 in DNA: TGTGCCAGCAGTCACCAGGGAAGTCAGCCCCAGCATTTT. It yields the protein CASSHQGSQPQHF.

Comments on this clonotype: This sequence may be a read error, since a much larger clone differs from it by one base. The chain uses TRBV28 and TRBJ1-3; no firm D call. This CDR3 is 17 amino acids long. Germline V gene data show CDR1 as MDHEN and CDR2 as SYDVKM. The CDR3 coding sequence is TGTGCCAGCAGACTTCGCGGGGAGGCCTACTCTGCAAACACCATATATTTT. It translates to CASRLRGEAYSANTIYF.

This chain links TRBV7-2 with TRBJ1-4; TRBD1 matches at 8 bases. Germline V lookup: CDR1 SGHTA, CDR2 FQGNSA. The J segment lost 6 bases and the V segment lost 8 bases, leaving 5 bases of the junction unmatched. There are 13 residues in the CDR3. In DNA form, the CDR3 reads TGTGCCAGCGCGGACAGGGTGGATGAAAAACTGTTTTTT. Translating gives CASADRVDEKLFF. Full variable domain (remainder filled in from reference TRBV7-2 and TRBJ1-4): GAGVSQSPSNKVTEKGKDVELRCDPISGHTALYWYRQSLGQGLEFLIYFQGNSAPDKSGLPSDRFSAERTGGSVSTLTIQRTQQEDSAVYLCASADRVDEKLFFGSGTQLSVL.

The J gene is TRBJ1-2, the V gene TRBV20-1, with 9 bases that match TRBD1. Germline V gene lookup returns CDR1 DFQATT and CDR2 SNEGSKA (reference sequence). The CDR3 is made up of 14 amino acids. V lost 2 bases to trimming and J lost 5 bases; unmatched junction nucleotides: 6. CDR3 region: CSARLVGTGYGYTF. As DNA, the CDR3 is TGCAGTGCTAGATTGGTAGGGACAGGGTATGGCTACACCTTC.

This clonotype has ten or more counts. The rearrangement joins TRBV5-5 to TRBJ2-5, with a weak D call TRBD1 (5 bases). V was pared by 4 bases and J by 5 bases, with 15 bases between. The germline V gene encodes CDR1 SGHKS and CDR2 YYEKEE (reference sequence). This CDR3 has 14 amino acids. The CDR3 reads CASSPLRGRETQYF. CDR3 nucleotides: TGTGCCAGCAGCCCTCTTAGGGGTAGGGAGACCCAGTACTTC.

This clonotype was recorded many times. The rearrangement links TRBV7-3 to TRBJ2-1; TRBD2 aligns across 7 bases. The germline V gene has CDR1 SGHTA and CDR2 FQGTGA. The CDR3 loop spans 12 amino acids. The J segment lost 8 bases and the V segment lost 4 bases, leaving 2 bases of the junction unmatched. The CDR3 DNA follows: TGTGCCAGCAGCTCCGCGGGGGATGAGCAGTTCTTC. Amino acids: CASSSAGDEQFF.

The J gene is TRBJ1-6, the V gene TRBV3-1, with D possibly matching TRBD1 (5 bases). Trimming stripped 4 bases from V and 9 bases from J, with 16 bases between. From germline, CDR1 is LGHDT and CDR2 YNNKEL (reference sequence). CDR3 length: 15 amino acids. CDR3 coding DNA: TGTGCCAGCAGCCCAAATGGGGGTTTGGGTTCACCCCTCCACTTT. This encodes CASSPNGGLGSPLHF.

The chain uses TRBV7-8 and TRBJ2-5; TRBD2 matches 8 bases. The V and J ends lost 5 bases and 4 bases, in that order; junction bases with no gene match: 15. Germline V gene sequence: CDR1 SGHVS, CDR2 FQNEAQ. The CDR3 is 17 residues long. The CDR3 nucleotides are TGTGCCAGCAGCCACCGGGAGGGGCTCGCGGGATCAGAGACCCAGTACTTC. Encoded protein: CASSHREGLAGSETQYF. Full variable domain (outside the CDR3, taken from reference TRBV7-8 and TRBJ2-5): GAGVSQSPRYKVAKRGQDVALRCDPISGHVSLFWYQQALGQGPEFLTYFQNEAQLDKSGLPSDRFFAERPEGSVSTLKIQRTQQEDSAVYLCASSHREGLAGSETQYFGPGTRLLVL.

This clonotype was recorded a few times. This chain connects TRBV5-1 to TRBJ1-6, with 7 nucleotides matching TRBD1. The germline CDR1 and CDR2 sequences are SGHRS and YFSETQ. V dropped 4 bases and J dropped 6; count of bases not matched to a gene: 10. This CDR3 region has 16 residues. The DNA of the CDR3 is TGCGCCAGCAGCGCTCTGGGACAGACATCTAATTCACCCCTCCACTTT. Its protein product is CASSALGQTSNSPLHF.